The 17 T cell receptor beta chains below all came from one sample that was sequenced in a study of blood T cells in healthy people across ages. With a J-beta primer mix and a sample-barcoded 5' primer, a second PCR ran roughly 7 to 11 cycles. From the 5' RACE reads, TCRdb called clonotypes with MiXCR, one entry per CDR3 protein. Of more than 900,000 distinct CDR3 sequences in the sample, about 28% were seen once. These data were also filed under a second study, of T cells of mothers and their children.

The specimen sequenced was blood. These receptors were collected from a woman between 40 and 50 years old in good health.

Comment on this clonotype: With a much larger clone just one base away, this may be a read error. This CDR3 fails to terminate in the conserved phenylalanine or tryptophan, so it likely reflects a read error. V gene TRBV3-1 combines with J gene TRBJ1-2, with 8 bases identical to TRBD1. The trim removed 1 base at V and 5 bases at J, leaving 3 bases unmatched. Germline V gene sequence: CDR1 LGHDT, CDR2 YNNKEL (reference sequence). The CDR3 contains 14 residues. The CDR3 coding sequence is TGTGCCAGCAGCCAAGGGACAGGGCGGTATGGCTACACCTTA. It is translated as CASSQGTGRYGYTL.

A single count supports this clonotype. The CDR3 nucleotides read TGTGCCAGCAGTGTCCCGCCCGGACAGGGGATCTATGGCTACACCTTC. This gives the protein CASSVPPGQGIYGYTF. The V call is TRBV28, the J call TRBJ1-2, with 9 bases fitting TRBD1. The CDR3 sequence is 16 residues long. V lost 5 bases to trimming and J lost 4 bases; unmatched junction nucleotides: 11. From germline, CDR1 is MDHEN and CDR2 SYDVKM.

A note on this clonotype: This sequence may be a read error, since a much larger clone differs from it by one base. The genes are TRBV5-1 and TRBJ2-7, with D hard to call. The V and J ends lost 0 bases and 4 bases respectively, with 11 bases between them. There are 14 residues in the CDR3. In germline, CDR1 is SGHRS, CDR2 YFSETQ. The CDR3 loop reads CASSLGSMGYEQYF. The CDR3 nucleotides are TGCGCCAGCAGCTTGGGGTCCATGGGATACGAGCAGTACTTC.

This rearrangement joins TRBV5-1 to TRBJ1-4; 9 bases are shared with TRBD1. Trimming at V came to 3 bases and at J to 8 bases, leaving 8 bases not matched to a gene. The CDR3 is made up of 15 amino acids. The germline CDR1 and CDR2 sequences are SGHRS and YFSETQ. Written as DNA, the CDR3 is TGCGCCAGCAGCTCCACAGGGGGCGCGGAGGAAAAACTGTTTTTT. Translating it yields CASSSTGGAEEKLFF.

The chain joins TRBV20-1 to TRBJ2-7; D tentatively reads TRBD1 or TRBD2 (5 bases each). The CDR3 sequence is 15 residues long. Trimming removed 0 bases from V and 4 bases from J, with 16 bases in between. Germline CDR1 and CDR2: DFQATT and SNEGSKA (reference sequence). As DNA, the CDR3 is TGCAGTGCTAGAGATGGGGGACGGACCCCATACGAGCAGTACTTC. It encodes CSARDGGRTPYEQYF.

For the CDR3, the DNA is TGCAGCGTTGATACGGGCAACCAAGAGACCCAGTACTTC. This gives the protein CSVDTGNQETQYF. The V call is TRBV29-1, the J call TRBJ2-5; D is uncertain. This CDR3 region has 13 residues. Between the trimmed V and J ends, which lost 3 bases and 0 bases, there was a span of 8 bases. Germline loops: CDR1 SQVTM, CDR2 ANQGSEA. The full variable domain, with the rest looked up from reference TRBV29-1 and TRBJ2-5, is SAVISQKPSRDICQRGTSLTIQCQVDSQVTMMFWYRQQPGQSLTLIATANQGSEATYESGFVIDKFPISRPNLTFSTLTVSNMSPEDSSIYLCSVDTGNQETQYFGPGTRLLVL.

This clonotype is termed medium-sized. This chain links TRBV11-2 with TRBJ2-5, with a possible D match to TRBD1 (5 bases). This CDR3 has 14 residues. The V gene lost 5 bases and the J gene lost 5 bases, with 15 bases spanning the gap. Germline V gives CDR1 SGHAT, CDR2 FQNNGV. The CDR3, as DNA: TGTGCCAGCAGCCCCTTTACAGGAACTGAGACCCAGTACTTC. This translates into CASSPFTGTETQYF.

The chain carries TRBV7-9 and TRBJ2-7; tentative D call: TRBD2 (7 bases). Germline-derived CDR1 and CDR2 are SEHNR and FQNEAQ (reference sequence). This CDR3 comprises 18 residues. V lost 4 bases and J 9 bases, leaving 31 bases between the germline ends. The CDR3 sequence is CASSSYRGAGSSYNGQYF. CDR3 DNA sequence: TGTGCCAGCAGCTCCTACCGGGGGGCCGGGAGCTCCTACAATGGGCAGTACTTC.

This clonotype occurred many times. Given a much more abundant clone one base away, this may be a read error. The chain carries TRBV7-2 and TRBJ1-2, with a weak D call TRBD1 (5 bases). The germline V and J ends were trimmed by 4 bases and 7 bases, with 16 bases remaining between them. The germline V gene encodes CDR1 SGHTA and CDR2 FQGNSA. CDR3 size: 14 residues. In DNA, the CDR3 is TGTGCCAGCAGCTGGCAACAGTCGGGGGTTGGCTACACCTTC. Protein product: CASSWQQSGVGYTF.

The chain couples TRBV7-3 to TRBJ2-3, with 7 positions matching TRBD2. V was pared by 5 bases and J by 4 bases, with 6 bases of the junction left unmatched. The germline CDR1 and CDR2 sequences are SGHTA and FQGTGA. This CDR3 has 14 residues. In DNA form, the CDR3 reads TGTGCCAGCAGCCCCGGACTAGACGCAGATACGCAGTATTTT. It specifies CASSPGLDADTQYF.

The chain combines TRBV12-3 or TRBV12-4 with TRBJ1-2, with 9 nucleotides matching TRBD1. This CDR3 is 14 amino acids long. The V and J ends lost 6 bases and 5 bases, in that order; junction bases with no gene match: 7. DNA of the CDR3: TGTGCCAGCAGACTGGGACAGGGATCTTATGGCTACACCTTC. This gives the protein CASRLGQGSYGYTF.

This clonotype turned up a few times. This chain connects TRBV18 to TRBJ1-6, with TRBD1 identical over 10 bases. The CDR3 totals 14 residues. CDR1 is KGHSH and CDR2 is LQKENI in the germline V gene. The V and J ends lost 6 bases and 6 bases, in that order; junction bases with no gene match: 2. The CDR3 nucleotides are TGTGCCAGCTCCGGGACAGGGGTTAATTCACCCCTCCACTTT. Amino acid sequence: CASSGTGVNSPLHF.

The chain links TRBV5-1 to TRBJ2-1; D is uncertain. The germline V gene has CDR1 SGHRS and CDR2 YFSETQ. The CDR3 is made up of 11 amino acids. The V gene lost 5 bases and the J gene lost 9 bases, with 9 bases spanning the gap. The CDR3 protein is CASRGYGEQFF. The CDR3 DNA reads TGCGCCAGCAGGGGATATGGTGAGCAGTTCTTC.

This clonotype has a handful of counts. CDR3 sequence (DNA): TGTGCCAGCAAAGGGGTACTAGGTGAAAAACTGTTTTTT. This gives the protein CASKGVLGEKLFF. The chain has TRBV28 and TRBJ1-4; a possible D gene is TRBD1 (5 bases). Trimming took 7 bases from V and 7 from J, leaving 13 bases between them. CDR1 is MDHEN, CDR2 SYDVKM, per germline. This CDR3 comprises 13 residues.

The chain uses TRBV5-1 and TRBJ1-1, with D unclear. CDR3 size: 15 residues. CDR1 SGHRS and CDR2 YFSETQ come from the germline V gene. Trimming removed 7 bases at V and 8 bases at J, with 24 bases between. In DNA, the CDR3 is TGCGCCAGCCACCAACTCTCGACGACCGAAACCGAAGCTTTCTTT. Its translation is CASHQLSTTETEAFF.

Concerning this clonotype itself: It may be a read error: a sequence one base away is much more abundant. The gene calls are TRBV7-2 and TRBJ2-7; D is undetermined. The J call could be wrong; TRBJ2-4 is a better fit for the DNA end. CDR1 is SGHTA, CDR2 FQGNSA, per germline. The CDR3 has 11 amino acids. CDR3 nucleotides: TGTGCCAGCAGGGAGAAAAACATTCAGTACTTC. It is translated as CASREKNIQYF.

The sample holds a few counts of this clonotype. The J gene is TRBJ2-2, the V gene TRBV28; the D is unclear. The germline V and J ends were trimmed by 7 bases and 2 bases, with 14 bases remaining between them. Germline V lookup: CDR1 MDHEN, CDR2 SYDVKM. This CDR3 is 15 amino acids long. The CDR3 sequence is CASMFLPVNTGELFF. The CDR3 coding sequence is TGTGCCAGCATGTTTCTGCCCGTTAACACCGGGGAGCTGTTTTTT.